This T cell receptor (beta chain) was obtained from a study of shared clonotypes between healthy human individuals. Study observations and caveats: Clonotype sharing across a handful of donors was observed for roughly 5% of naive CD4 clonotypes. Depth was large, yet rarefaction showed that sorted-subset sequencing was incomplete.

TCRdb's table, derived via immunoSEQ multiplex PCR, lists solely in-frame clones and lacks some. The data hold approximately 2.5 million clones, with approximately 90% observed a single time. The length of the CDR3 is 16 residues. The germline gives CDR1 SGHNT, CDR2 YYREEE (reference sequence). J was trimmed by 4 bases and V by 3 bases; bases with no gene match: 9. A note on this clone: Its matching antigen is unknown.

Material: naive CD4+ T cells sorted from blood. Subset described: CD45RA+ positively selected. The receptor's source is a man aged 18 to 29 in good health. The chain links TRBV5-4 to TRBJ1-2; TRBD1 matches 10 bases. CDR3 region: CASSSYPGQGTYGYTF. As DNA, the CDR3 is TGTGCCAGCAGCTCCTACCCGGGACAGGGGACCTATGGCTACACCTTC.